In this sample, the clone carrying this TCR beta chain turned up a few times. Its antigen remains unknown. This entry is derived from a study of T cell responses to AZD1222 COVID-19 vaccine. Study-wide results and caveats: Donors skewed white British and female; clonal diversity was possibly underestimated. Elevations in Spike-specific TCR breadth and depth followed administration of two AZD1222 doses.

The length of the CDR3 is 14 residues. Germline CDR1 is MNHEY and CDR2 is SMNVEV (reference sequence). V dropped 6 bases and J dropped 9; count of bases not matched to a gene: 8. The data were produced by immunoSEQ multiplex PCR, yet TCRdb's version contains in-frame clones alone and is incomplete. This table has around 80,000 clones, about 88% appearing once. The source was peripheral blood, collected on day 0 of AZD1222 vaccination. V gene TRBV27 combines with J gene TRBJ1-6; 7 nucleotides agree with TRBD1. This clonotype originated in an adult in good health. The CDR3 DNA reads TGTGCCAGCAGCCGAGACAGGGTTTCTTCACCCCTCCACTTT. It codes for CASSRDRVSSPLHF.